Each of the 9 T cell receptor beta chains below was sequenced from the same sample in a study of cytomegalovirus exposure and HLA in healthy donors. PCR employed 60 Vbeta and 13 Jbeta primers. Clones were sequenced by immunoSEQ multiplex PCR, and TCRdb holds only the in-frame ones, with some missing. The table includes about 130,000 clones, approximately 70% detected once. The sequencing sample was made of PBMCs. These receptor sequences come from a woman in her sixties in good health and CMV-seropositive.

The chain uses TRBV2 and TRBJ2-1; 8 bases fit TRBD2. Trimming at V came to 7 bases and at J to 2 bases, leaving 7 bases not matched to a gene. Germline CDR1 is SNHLY and CDR2 is FYNNEI. CDR3 length: 15 amino acids. The CDR3 nucleotides read TGTGCCAGCAAATCAACTAGCGGAGCCTACAATGAGCAGTTCTTC. Amino acid sequence: CASKSTSGAYNEQFF.

J is TRBJ2-1 and V is TRBV5-1; TRBD1 aligns across 7 bases. Germline V gene sequence: CDR1 SGHRS, CDR2 YFSETQ. Trimming removed 2 bases from V and 3 bases from J; junction bases left unmatched: 5. This CDR3 is 15 amino acids long. This CDR3 reads CASSFTGESYNEQFF. Here the CDR3 DNA reads TGCGCCAGCAGCTTTACAGGGGAGAGCTACAATGAGCAGTTCTTC.

The genes are TRBV5-1 and TRBJ2-2; 7 nucleotides match TRBD1. The CDR3 covers 15 residues. V shed 0 bases, J shed 4 bases, and the junction held 3 bases outside the gene matches. Germline V gives CDR1 SGHRS, CDR2 YFSETQ. The DNA of the CDR3 is TGCGCCAGCAGCTTGGAAGCAGGGGGCACCGGGGAGCTGTTTTTT. It is translated as CASSLEAGGTGELFF.

CDR3 region: CASSPRGSYNEQFF. In nucleotides, the CDR3 is TGCGCCAGCAGCCCCCGAGGCTCCTACAATGAGCAGTTCTTC. The rearrangement links TRBV5-1 to TRBJ2-1; D is ambiguous. There are 14 residues in the CDR3. The V end lost 4 bases, the J end lost 0 bases, and 8 bases lay between the germline ends. Germline values: CDR1 SGHRS, CDR2 YFSETQ.

The gene calls are TRBV15 and TRBJ1-2; 8 nucleotides match TRBD1. CDR1 LNHNV and CDR2 YYDKDF come from the germline V gene (reference sequence). The CDR3 runs to 14 residues. J lost 4 bases, V lost 6 bases, and 7 bases had no gene match. CDR3 DNA sequence: TGTGCCACCAGTCCAGGGGGCCTGGGCTATGGCTACACCTTC. It specifies CATSPGGLGYGYTF.

The chain is built from TRBV5-4 and TRBJ2-6, with no clear D. The V end was cut by 6 bases, the J end by 3 bases, with 10 bases between. Germline V gives CDR1 SGHNT, CDR2 YYREEE (reference sequence). This CDR3 has 14 residues. In DNA, the CDR3 is TGTGCCAGCACCACCCCCGGTGGGGCCAACGTCCTGACTTTC. This sequence encodes CASTTPGGANVLTF.

The chain recombines TRBV4-1 with TRBJ1-6, with 9 positions matching TRBD1. With V trimmed by 3 bases and J by 9 bases, 9 bases remained unmatched. CDR3 length: 16 amino acids. CDR1 and CDR2 (germline): MGHRA, YSYEKL. The CDR3, as DNA: TGCGCCAGCAGCCAGCAAACCGGGACAGGGATTTCACCCCTCCACTTT. Encoded protein: CASSQQTGTGISPLHF.

The rearrangement joins TRBV2 to TRBJ2-7, with TRBD1 matching 7 bases. V gave up 6 bases and J gave up 2 bases; unmatched junction bases: 7. The CDR3 runs 14 residues. CDR1 and CDR2 (germline): SNHLY, FYNNEI. The CDR3 bases are TGTGCCAGCAGAGATCGGACAGGAGCCTACGAGCAGTACTTC. The encoded protein is CASRDRTGAYEQYF.

The V call is TRBV7-9, the J call TRBJ1-1; D gene uncertain. The CDR3 spans 12 residues. From germline, CDR1 is SEHNR and CDR2 FQNEAQ (reference sequence). V was cut by 5 bases and J by 1 base, with 5 bases left in between. The CDR3 loop is CASSHRNTEAFF. The DNA for the CDR3 is TGTGCCAGCAGCCACAGGAACACTGAAGCTTTCTTT.